These 30 T cell receptor beta chains were sequenced from one sample in a study of vaccination and CD4 T cells after COVID-19. Specified treatment: roughly 11-day PBMC culture with coronavirus spike peptide pools or control peptides (ViraFEST assay). An Oncomine TCR Beta short-read assay was used to sequence the DNA from cultured CD4+ T cells. From the PCR reads, TCRdb called clonotypes with MiXCR, one entry per CDR3 protein. The sample lists 7,000 to 8,500 distinct CDR3 sequences, roughly 56% occurring once. Which antigens these TCRs recognize remains unknown. Sequenced material: CD4+ T cells from blood, cultured in vitro. All receptors come from a human donor who had recovered from COVID-19.

The chain employs TRBV20-1 and TRBJ2-5; 7 nucleotides match TRBD2. Trimming at V came to 0 bases and at J to 1 base, leaving 5 bases not matched to a gene. The CDR3 covers 15 residues. CDR1 DFQATT and CDR2 SNEGSKA come from the germline V gene (reference sequence). In nucleotides, the CDR3 is TGCAGTGCTAGAGACAACCTAGCGGTCCAAGAGACCCAGTACTTC. Residues: CSARDNLAVQETQYF.

The DNA of the CDR3 is TGTGCCAGCAGCCCCCCAGGGGCGGGCAGCTACACCTTC. This encodes CASSPPGAGSYTF. The gene calls are TRBV11-2 and TRBJ1-2; a possible D gene is TRBD1 (6 bases). The germline V gene encodes CDR1 SGHAT and CDR2 FQNNGV. Trimming cost V 5 bases and J 9 bases, with 16 bases left between them. This CDR3 comprises 13 residues.

V and J are TRBV12-3 or TRBV12-4 and TRBJ1-5; the D is unclear. The CDR3 sequence is 15 residues long. V lost 2 bases, J lost 10 bases, and 18 bases lay in between. CDR3 coding DNA: TGTGCCAGCAGTTTAAACGTTCGGGGAAGCGGACCCCAGCATTTT. It yields the protein CASSLNVRGSGPQHF.

The CDR3 sequence: CAIGWTGVNEGAFF. The DNA for the CDR3 is TGTGCCATCGGTTGGACAGGGGTTAATGAAGGAGCTTTCTTT. The chain has TRBV10-3 and TRBJ1-1; 9 bases align to TRBD1. CDR1 is ENHRY, CDR2 SYGVKD, per germline. The ends lost 8 bases at V and 10 bases at J; junction bases unmatched: 14. The CDR3 spans 14 residues.

This clonotype was observed a handful of times. The chain combines TRBV5-6 with TRBJ2-3, with a tentative D call TRBD2 (6 bases). Trimming took off 5 bases at V and 2 bases at J, with 15 bases between the two ends. The length of the CDR3 is 15 residues. CDR1 and CDR2 from the germline V gene are SGHDT and YYEEEE. The CDR3 sequence: CASRLSGGYTDTQYF. CDR3 DNA: TGTGCCAGCAGACTCTCCGGGGGATACACAGATACGCAGTATTTT.

V is TRBV12-5 and J is TRBJ2-2; D remains ambiguous. This CDR3 is built from 12 residues. Germline lookup yields CDR1 LGHNT and CDR2 FRNRAP. V was trimmed by 3 bases and J by 3 bases, leaving 2 bases between them. CDR3 sequence reads: CASGFYTGELFF. CDR3 bases: TGTGCTAGTGGTTTCTACACCGGGGAGCTGTTTTTT.

The gene calls are TRBV30 and TRBJ1-6; 7 nucleotides match TRBD1. This CDR3 spans 16 amino acids. After removal of 5 bases from V and 9 bases from J, the junction contained 16 bases not matched to a gene. The V gene's germline CDR1 is GTSNPN and CDR2 SVGIG (reference sequence). CDR3 sequence (DNA): TGTGCCTGGGAGACAGGGCGGGGCGGGGGAGTTTCACCCCTCCACTTT. This codes for CAWETGRGGGVSPLHF.

This rearrangement joins TRBV7-2 to TRBJ2-2; D remains ambiguous. Germline CDR1 reads SGHTA; CDR2 reads FQGNSA. The CDR3 is 12 amino acids. With 2 bases removed from V and 6 bases from J, the gap between germline ends came to 4 bases. The DNA of the CDR3 is TGTGCCAGCAGCTTATCTCCCGGGGAGCTGTTTTTT. Its protein is CASSLSPGELFF.

The genes are TRBV28 and TRBJ2-1; TRBD2 agrees at 8 bases. CDR1 is MDHEN and CDR2 is SYDVKM in the germline V gene. Unmatched junction bases numbered 8, after V lost 2 bases and J lost 8 bases. The CDR3 extends over 15 amino acids. CDR3 protein: CASSLLPGGSDEQFF. The DNA for the CDR3 is TGTGCCAGCAGTTTACTTCCGGGGGGGAGTGATGAGCAGTTCTTC.

In regard to this clonotype: Compared with germline, one end of the junction differs, possibly owing to a read error. This chain uses TRBV18 with TRBJ2-2; TRBD1 matches at 8 bases. This CDR3 region has 16 residues. Germline assignment: CDR1 KGHSH and CDR2 LQKENI. CDR3 DNA: TGTGCCAGCTCACCACAGAGGACAGGGAACGCCGGGGAGCTGTTTTTT. It specifies CASSPQRTGNAGELFF.

The chain is built from TRBV5-1 and TRBJ2-2; 7 bases are shared with TRBD1. CDR1 and CDR2 (germline): SGHRS, YFSETQ. The trim removed 4 bases at V and 6 bases at J, leaving 9 bases unmatched. This CDR3 is built from 15 residues. CDR3 in DNA: TGCGCCAGCAGCACGGGACAGACCGTATCCGGGGAGCTGTTTTTT. It codes for CASSTGQTVSGELFF.

The V call is TRBV19, the J call TRBJ2-5; 12 nucleotides match TRBD2. CDR3 size: 16 residues. CDR1 is LNHDA, CDR2 SQIVND, per germline (reference sequence). The V gene end was trimmed by 4 bases and the J gene end by 5 bases; junction bases not matched to a gene: 8. As DNA, the CDR3 is TGTGCCAGTAGTAACTCGGGACTAGCGGGTCGTGAGACCCAGTACTTC. It specifies CASSNSGLAGRETQYF. The variable domain in full, completed from reference TRBV19 and TRBJ2-5, reads DGGITQSPKYLFRKEGQNVTLSCEQNLNHDAMYWYRQDPGQGLRLIYYSQIVNDFQKGDIAEGYSVSREKKESFPLTVTSAQKNPTAFYLCASSNSGLAGRETQYFGPGTRLLVL.

The chain recombines TRBV6-5 with TRBJ2-3, with D tentatively TRBD2 (5 bases). Germline assignment: CDR1 MNHEY and CDR2 SVGAGI. The CDR3 has 15 amino acids. Trimming took off 2 bases at V and 6 bases at J, with 15 bases between the two ends. CDR3 nucleotide sequence: TGTGCCAGCAGTTACGAGCGGACCCCGCCCGATACGCAGTATTTT. Translation gives CASSYERTPPDTQYF.

V is TRBV5-1 and J is TRBJ2-5; D is unresolved. This CDR3 contains 15 residues. V lost 4 bases and J lost 5, with 18 bases in between. Germline values: CDR1 SGHRS, CDR2 YFSETQ. This chain's CDR3 is CASSLLGKSEETQYF. Here the CDR3 DNA reads TGCGCCAGCAGCCTCCTGGGGAAGTCCGAGGAGACCCAGTACTTC.

This clonotype was counted a few times. The V and J genes are TRBV2 and TRBJ2-3, with 7 positions matching TRBD1. The J segment lost 1 base and the V segment lost 6 bases, leaving 7 bases of the junction unmatched. This CDR3 is built from 15 residues. Germline values: CDR1 SNHLY, CDR2 FYNNEI. The CDR3 DNA is TGTGCCAGCAGGCTCGGACAGGCTCGCACAGATACGCAGTATTTT. Translation gives CASRLGQARTDTQYF. The full variable domain, completed using reference TRBV2 and TRBJ2-3, is EPEVTQTPSHQVTQMGQEVILRCVPISNHLYFYWYRQILGQKVEFLVSFYNNEISEKSEIFDDQFSVERPDGSNFTLKIRSTKLEDSAMYFCASRLGQARTDTQYFGPGTRLTVL.

The gene calls are TRBV30 and TRBJ1-1, with D uncertain. V gave up 3 bases and J gave up 3 bases, with 8 bases separating them. This CDR3 has 12 amino acids. CDR1 is GTSNPN, CDR2 SVGIG, per germline (reference sequence). The CDR3: CAWSPHDTEAFF. CDR3 in DNA: TGTGCCTGGAGCCCCCACGACACTGAAGCTTTCTTT. The whole variable domain, remainder taken from reference TRBV30 and TRBJ1-1, is SQTIHQWPATLVQPVGSPLSLECTVEGTSNPNLYWYRQAAGRGLQLLFYSVGIGQISSEVPQNLSASRPQDRQFILSSKKLLLSDSGFYLCAWSPHDTEAFFGQGTRLTVV.

The V and J genes are TRBV12-3 or TRBV12-4 and TRBJ1-4; TRBD1 matches 7 bases. The ends lost 3 bases at V and 8 bases at J; junction bases unmatched: 6. The CDR3 runs 14 residues. CDR3 region: CASSFTAGGEKLFF. The CDR3 coding sequence is TGTGCCAGCAGTTTTACGGCAGGGGGGGAAAAACTGTTTTTT.

A note on this clonotype: Relative to the germline gene, one junction end is altered; a read error may explain this. The V and J genes are TRBV6-2 or TRBV6-3 and TRBJ2-5; 12 nucleotides align to TRBD1. The CDR3 consists of 15 residues. Germline lookup yields CDR1 MNHEY and CDR2 SVGEGT. CDR3 region: CASNHGTGGQGTQYF. The CDR3 DNA follows: TGTGCCAGCAACCACGGGACAGGGGGCCAAGGGACCCAGTACTTC.

This clonotype was counted a few times. Written as DNA, the CDR3 is TGTGCCAGCAGCTTAGCGTTTCGGGAACAAAATCAGCCCCAGCATTTT. Translating it yields CASSLAFREQNQPQHF. The chain recombines TRBV7-8 with TRBJ1-5; no clear D. CDR3 length: 16 residues. The germline V gene has CDR1 SGHVS and CDR2 FQNEAQ. The V gene lost 0 bases and the J gene lost 4 bases, with 13 bases spanning the gap. Supplemented by reference TRBV7-8 and TRBJ1-5, the full variable domain reads GAGVSQSPRYKVAKRGQDVALRCDPISGHVSLFWYQQALGQGPEFLTYFQNEAQLDKSGLPSDRFFAERPEGSVSTLKIQRTQQEDSAVYLCASSLAFREQNQPQHFGDGTRLSIL.

The genes are TRBV27 and TRBJ2-1, with D unresolved. The germline gives CDR1 MNHEY, CDR2 SMNVEV (reference sequence). Trimming took off 6 bases at V and 5 bases at J, with 8 bases between the two ends. The CDR3 is 12 amino acids. The CDR3 spells CASRGINNEQFF. The CDR3 DNA follows: TGTGCCAGCAGAGGTATTAACAATGAGCAGTTCTTC.

The V call is TRBV11-2, the J call TRBJ2-7; 7 positions match TRBD1. CDR1 and CDR2 (germline): SGHAT, FQNNGV. This CDR3 has 15 residues. V dropped 7 bases and J dropped 5; count of bases not matched to a gene: 14. CDR3 DNA: TGTGCCAGCACCCACTCAGACAGGGCCTTCCACGAGCAGTACTTC. This translates into CASTHSDRAFHEQYF.

The chain carries TRBV6-1 and TRBJ1-4; TRBD1 agrees at 9 bases. The germline CDR1 and CDR2 sequences are MNHNS and SASEGT. The CDR3 loop spans 15 amino acids. After removal of 7 bases from V and 3 bases from J, the junction contained 6 bases not matched to a gene. The CDR3 is CASTRRQGANEKLFF. CDR3 DNA sequence: TGTGCCAGCACCCGAAGACAGGGGGCTAATGAAAAACTGTTTTTT.

This chain uses TRBV24-1 with TRBJ2-1; D is ambiguous. Germline CDR1 is KGHDR and CDR2 is SFDVKD. With 2 bases removed from V and 5 bases from J, the gap between germline ends came to 6 bases. The CDR3 has 13 residues. CDR3 protein: CATSDSVHNEQFF. DNA of the CDR3: TGTGCCACCAGTGATTCAGTGCACAATGAGCAGTTCTTC.

This clonotype was observed a handful of times. This sequence joins TRBV7-9 and TRBJ1-2; no clear D. With 3 bases removed from V and 7 bases from J, the gap between germline ends came to 12 bases. CDR1 is SEHNR, CDR2 FQNEAQ, per germline (reference sequence). The CDR3 length is 13 residues. The CDR3 region has the DNA TGTGCCAGCAGCTTTGACTCTCGGGGTGGCTACACCTTC. Its translation: CASSFDSRGGYTF.

This rearrangement joins TRBV2 to TRBJ2-7; TRBD1 might be the D (5 bases). Trimming stripped 3 bases from V and 2 bases from J, with 11 bases between. CDR1 and CDR2 from the germline V gene are SNHLY and FYNNEI. The CDR3 length is 14 residues. CDR3 sequence (DNA): TGTGCCAGCAGTGATAACAGGCGGACCTACGAGCAGTACTTC. It yields the protein CASSDNRRTYEQYF.

This clonotype was found a few times. The rearrangement uses TRBV2 and TRBJ1-1; no clear D gene. Germline V gene sequence: CDR1 SNHLY, CDR2 FYNNEI. CDR3 length: 12 amino acids. V lost 8 bases and J 1 base, leaving 8 bases between the germline ends. The CDR3 bases are TGTGCCAGCGGCCAGACGAACACTGAAGCTTTCTTT. Translated: CASGQTNTEAFF.

This chain connects TRBV12-3 or TRBV12-4 to TRBJ1-6; unclear D gene. The CDR3 consists of 14 residues. V lost 4 bases and J 9 bases, leaving 13 bases between the germline ends. CDR3 sequence (DNA): TGTGCCAGCAGTTCAACAGAGGGATTTTCACCCCTCCACTTT. Encoded protein: CASSSTEGFSPLHF.

A few counts support this clonotype. This chain uses TRBV5-1 with TRBJ1-3; D ambiguous. CDR3 length: 13 residues. Trimming took off 3 bases at V and 6 bases at J, with 10 bases between the two ends. Germline CDR1 and CDR2: SGHRS and YFSETQ. In DNA form, the CDR3 reads TGCGCCAGCAGCTCCCCGACTCAAAACACCATATATTTT. Encoded protein: CASSSPTQNTIYF.

On this clonotype: Mismatch with germline at one junction end may stem from a read error. The chain has TRBV11-3 and TRBJ1-1; D perhaps matches TRBD1 (5 bases). The germline V gene has CDR1 SGHNT and CDR2 YENEEA. The CDR3 consists of 16 residues. The chain's CDR3 is CDSSSSPTRTGQEAFF. CDR3 DNA sequence: TGTGACAGCAGCTCCTCCCCTACCAGAACAGGCCAGGAGGCTTTCTTT.

This clonotype was seen a handful of times. The chain joins TRBV27 to TRBJ1-4; D unclear. CDR1 and CDR2 from the germline V gene are MNHEY and SMNVEV (reference sequence). The CDR3 has 14 amino acids. V was shortened by 0 bases and J by 8 bases, with 10 bases between the two germline ends. CDR3 coding DNA: TGTGCCAGCAGTTTATCGAGGGTTGGGGAAAAACTGTTTTTT. This encodes CASSLSRVGEKLFF.